The 15 T cell receptor beta chains below come from one sample, sequenced in a study of cytomegalovirus exposure and HLA in healthy donors (dated 2017 in TCRdb). The library was generated by the immunoSEQ multiplex PCR assay. A mixture of 60 forward primers for TCR Vbeta segments and 13 reverse primers for TCR Jbeta segments was used in the multiplex PCR. TCRdb stores this immuneACCESS table with in-frame sequences only. Part of the clones is absent; in the studies checked, under half of the shortfall reflects unresolved V genes, and no reason is known for the rest. The sample has some 110,000 clones on record, 70% of them singletons. About 9% of the sample rests with the top ten. Sequenced input: PBMCs. All receptors come from a man aged 25-45 years in good health and CMV-seropositive.

This chain links TRBV6-1 with TRBJ2-1; 7 bases are shared with TRBD2. This CDR3 region has 15 residues. V was pared by 7 bases and J by 7 bases, with 13 bases of the junction left unmatched. CDR1 is MNHNS, CDR2 SASEGT, per germline. The CDR3 region is CASNPLETSANEQFF. The CDR3 region has the DNA TGTGCCAGCAATCCCTTAGAAACTAGCGCAAATGAGCAGTTCTTC.

The CDR3 DNA sequence: TGTGCCAGCAGGTTAATCCGGACAGGGGGTTCACCCCTCCACTTT. Amino acid sequence: CASRLIRTGGSPLHF. The rearrangement joins TRBV2 to TRBJ1-6, with 10 bases fitting TRBD1. After removal of 6 bases from V and 9 bases from J, the junction contained 8 bases not matched to a gene. This CDR3 has 15 amino acids. The germline CDR1 and CDR2 sequences are SNHLY and FYNNEI.

The chain joins TRBV30 to TRBJ1-3, with a possible D match to TRBD1 (5 bases). Trimming took 3 bases from V and 4 from J, leaving 10 bases between them. The CDR3 loop spans 13 amino acids. Germline loops: CDR1 GTSNPN, CDR2 SVGIG (reference sequence). CDR3 loop: CAWRGRGGNTIYF. As DNA, the CDR3 is TGTGCCTGGAGGGGTCGGGGGGGAAACACCATATATTTT.

This chain joins TRBV13 and TRBJ1-3, with D perhaps TRBD1 (6 bases). The CDR3 is 17 residues long. V was pared by 4 bases and J by 2 bases, with 18 bases between. The V gene's germline CDR1 is PRHDT and CDR2 FYEKMQ (reference sequence). CDR3 bases: TGTGCCAGCAGCTCCATAAATGCAGGGGCGCCTGGAAACACCATATATTTT. This sequence encodes CASSSINAGAPGNTIYF.

The chain joins TRBV11-3 to TRBJ2-5; 12 bases map to TRBD1. This CDR3 contains 15 residues. CDR1 SGHNT and CDR2 YENEEA come from the germline V gene. The V gene end was trimmed by 4 bases and the J gene end by 5 bases; junction bases not matched to a gene: 5. Here the CDR3 DNA reads TGTGCCAGCAGCTCCGGGACAGGGGGCGCGGAGACCCAGTACTTC. Encoded protein: CASSSGTGGAETQYF.

The chain couples TRBV29-1 to TRBJ1-5, with TRBD1 identical over 9 bases. Germline V gene lookup returns CDR1 SQVTM and CDR2 ANQGSEA. This CDR3 region has 15 residues. The CDR3: CKRDRERVSNQPQHF. CDR3 nucleotide sequence: TGCAAACGGGACAGGGAAAGGGTTAGCAATCAGCCCCAGCATTTT.

The sample holds a few counts of this clone. This chain uses TRBV4-1 with TRBJ2-1, with 9 bases matching TRBD2. The ends lost 8 bases at V and 6 bases at J; junction bases unmatched: 14. CDR3 size: 16 residues. Germline assignment: CDR1 MGHRA and CDR2 YSYEKL. CDR3 residues: CASRSSPGRGGNEQFF. CDR3 nucleotide sequence: TGCGCCAGCCGCTCAAGCCCGGGGCGGGGGGGCAATGAGCAGTTCTTC.

The chain links TRBV5-6 to TRBJ2-5; D gene uncertain. V lost 4 bases and J 11 bases, leaving 21 bases between the germline ends. The CDR3 is 14 residues long. From germline, CDR1 is SGHDT and CDR2 YYEEEE. CDR3 sequence: CASSPGSLTPSQYF. Here the CDR3 DNA reads TGTGCCAGCAGCCCTGGCTCCCTGACTCCTAGTCAGTACTTC.

This clone was detected only once. This sequence joins TRBV6-1 and TRBJ2-5; 10 nucleotides match TRBD2. TRBJ2-7 explains the end of the DNA better; the J call may be wrong. The germline CDR1 and CDR2 sequences are MNHNS and SASEGT. The CDR3 extends over 17 amino acids. CDR3 coding DNA: TGTGCCAGCACTGAGGGGTTTAGCGGGGGGCCCCTCAACGAGCAGTACTTC. Translating it yields CASTEGFSGGPLNEQYF.

The rearrangement links TRBV28 to TRBJ2-4, with 7 nucleotides matching TRBD2. The CDR3 extends over 14 amino acids. Trimming removed 3 bases from V and 6 bases from J; junction bases left unmatched: 5. Germline V gene data show CDR1 as MDHEN and CDR2 as SYDVKM. The CDR3 loop reads CASSLGEGRNIQYF. CDR3 sequence (DNA): TGTGCCAGCAGTTTGGGGGAGGGCCGAAACATTCAGTACTTC.

This rearrangement joins TRBV6-6 to TRBJ1-1; 7 bases line up with TRBD1. J gave up 4 bases and V 6 bases, and 8 bases lay outside the gene matches. Germline V CDR1 and CDR2: MNHNY, SVGAGI (reference sequence). The CDR3 runs 14 residues. CDR3 sequence (DNA): TGTGCCAGCAGGTTGGACAGGTCGGCCACTGAAGCTTTCTTT. It is translated as CASRLDRSATEAFF.

The V call is TRBV2, the J call TRBJ1-6, with a tentative D call TRBD1 (6 bases). V dropped 5 bases and J dropped 9 bases, with 11 bases sitting between them. The germline gives CDR1 SNHLY, CDR2 FYNNEI. This CDR3 contains 13 residues. DNA of the CDR3: TGTGCCAGCAGTTCCTTACAGGGTTCACCCCTCCACTTT. Encoded protein: CASSSLQGSPLHF.

The V call is TRBV14, the J call TRBJ2-7; 8 nucleotides line up with TRBD1. V shed 0 bases, J shed 2 bases, and the junction held 12 bases outside the gene matches. The length of the CDR3 is 18 residues. Germline V gene sequence: CDR1 SGHDN, CDR2 FVKESK. This CDR3 reads CASSQDPWATGAPYEQYF. The CDR3 nucleotides are TGTGCCAGCAGCCAAGATCCTTGGGCGACAGGGGCTCCCTACGAGCAGTACTTC. Using reference TRBV14 and TRBJ2-7 for the parts outside the CDR3, the full variable domain is EAGVTQFPSHSVIEKGQTVTLRCDPISGHDNLYWYRRVMGKEIKFLLHFVKESKQDESGMPNNRFLAERTGGTYSTLKVQPAELEDSGVYFCASSQDPWATGAPYEQYFGPGTRLTVT.

The rearrangement uses TRBV28 and TRBJ1-4; 7 nucleotides line up with TRBD1. Germline CDR1 reads MDHEN; CDR2 reads SYDVKM. V trimming: 2 bases; J trimming: 5 bases; junction bases outside the gene matches: 5. This CDR3 spans 15 amino acids. This CDR3 reads CASSLGQAPNEKLFF. CDR3 nucleotide sequence: TGTGCCAGCAGTTTAGGACAGGCGCCGAATGAAAAACTGTTTTTT.

The chain uses TRBV5-8 and TRBJ2-7; TRBD1 agrees at 12 bases. Germline values: CDR1 SGHTS, CDR2 YDEGEE. The CDR3 is 15 amino acids. CDR3 sequence: CAISAPGTGGAPRYV. The CDR3 nucleotides are TGTGCCATCAGCGCCCCCGGGACAGGGGGCGCCCCCAGGTACGTC.